The rows below give T cell receptor beta chains drawn from one sample of a study of PD-1 blockade in classical Hodgkin lymphoma. The repertoire was sequenced with immunoSEQ multiplex PCR; TCRdb's copy has only in-frame clones and lacks some. In the table there are fewer than 35,000 clones, 81% of which are singletons. The sequences come from peripheral blood mononuclear cells (PBMCs), collected before the fourth cycle of nivolumab. Receptors originate from a human donor with classical Hodgkin lymphoma. The CDR3 runs from the conserved cysteine through the conserved F or W. Fields, in order: J gene, clone size, V gene, D gene, CDR3 DNA, CDR3 protein. A D gene is named only where the DNA matches it firmly. A clone size is listed for some rows: how often the clone was seen (once, few, many), or a class if it is expanded.

>TRBJ2-3|-|TRBV29-1|-
TGCAGCGTTATAGGGGTTAGCACAGATACGCAGTATTTT
CSVIGVSTDTQYF
>TRBJ1-2|-|TRBV7-2|-
TGTGCCAGCAGTCCTAACAGGGATGGCTACACCTTC
CASSPNRDGYTF
>TRBJ1-1|once|TRBV29-1|-
TGCAGCGTTGGAGGGATTGAAGCTTTCTTT
CSVGGIEAFF
>TRBJ1-1|-|TRBV19|-
TGTGCCAGTAGTATAGATCTGGGAGGAGGGGTTAACACTGAAGCTTTCTTT
CASSIDLGGGVNTEAFF
>TRBJ2-7|-|TRBV5-4|TRBD2
TGTGCCAGCAGCTGGGGACTAGCGGGAAGTGCCGGTTACGAGCAGTACTTC
CASSWGLAGSAGYEQYF
>TRBJ1-5|-|TRBV18|TRBD1
TGTGCCAGCTCTCCAAATCCAGGGGGGAATCAGCCCCAGCATTTT
CASSPNPGGNQPQHF
>TRBJ2-7|-|TRBV20-1|-
TGCAGTGCTCACGTTAGTAGAGAGCAGTACTTC
CSAHVSREQYF
>TRBJ1-2|few|TRBV25-1|-
TGTGCCACCAGAGGGCTCTATGGCTACACCTTC
CATRGLYGYTF
>TRBJ1-1|once|TRBV6-6|-
TGTGCCAGCAGCCTTGATATGAGCATGAACACTGAAGCTTTCTTT
CASSLDMSMNTEAFF
>TRBJ1-1|-|TRBV25-1|-
TGTGCCAGCAGTGAAGTGGTGAACACTGAAGCTTTCTTT
CASSEVVNTEAFF
>TRBJ1-1|-|TRBV19|-
TGTGCCAGTAGTGGCAGAGTGAACACTGAAGCTTTCTTT
CASSGRVNTEAFF
>TRBJ1-3|-|TRBV4-3|-
TGCGCCAGCAGCCAAGGGATTGGGCTGGGAAACACCATATATTTT
CASSQGIGLGNTIYF
>TRBJ2-5|-|TRBV11-2|-
TGTGCCAGCAGCACCAAGGGTCTGGTCGGGGAGACCCAGTACTTC
CASSTKGLVGETQYF
>TRBJ2-7|-|TRBV18|-
TGTGCCAGCTCACCACAGATGACCACCTACGAGCAGTACTTC
CASSPQMTTYEQYF
>TRBJ1-5|-|TRBV9|-
TGTGCCAGCAGCGTGGAGGGGGGTCCCCAGCATTTT
CASSVEGGPQHF
>TRBJ1-4|-|TRBV19|-
TGTGCCAGTAGTATTATCTGGGATGGGGGTCTTAATGAAAAACTGTTTTTT
CASSIIWDGGLNEKLFF
>TRBJ1-1|medium-sized|TRBV29-1|-
TGCAGCGTTGAGACGAACAGGGAAGCTTTCTTT
CSVETNREAFF
>TRBJ1-1|-|TRBV5-4|-
TGTGCCAGTAGCCAGGGGACGCCTGAAGCTTTCTTT
CASSQGTPEAFF
>TRBJ2-5|-|TRBV12-5|-
TGTGCTAGTGGTCCCCGGGCCGGGAGAGAGACCCAGTACTTC
CASGPRAGRETQYF
>TRBJ1-2|-|TRBV4-2|-
TGTGCCAGCAGCCAAGGTGGTCAGGCTAACTATGGCTACACCTTC
CASSQGGQANYGYTF
>TRBJ1-3|-|TRBV28|-
TGTGCCAGCAGGCCGGGGGGCTCTGGAAACACCATATATTTT
CASRPGGSGNTIYF
>TRBJ2-5|-|TRBV6-6|-
TGTGCCAGCAGCCCCGGGGCCACTTATGAGCAGTACTTC
CASSPGATYEQYF
>TRBJ1-5|-|TRBV28|-
TGTGCCAGCAGTTCTCCCATCATCGATCAGCCCCAGCATTTT
CASSSPIIDQPQHF
>TRBJ2-5|-|TRBV5-4|-
TGTGCCAGCAGCTTGGGGCAGGATGAACAAGAGACCCAGTACTTC
CASSLGQDEQETQYF
>TRBJ1-1|-|TRBV15|-
TGTGCCACAGCCTCGGGAATGAACACTGAAGCTTTCTTT
CATASGMNTEAFF
>TRBJ1-4|-|TRBV4-1|-
TGCGCCAGCAGCCCCCATGTATGGGAGAAGTCAGCTAATGAAAAACTGTTTTTT
CASSPHVWEKSANEKLFF
>TRBJ2-4|few|TRBV10-3|TRBD1
TGTGCCATCAGTGGGACAGGGGTAGACATTCAGTACTTC
CAISGTGVDIQYF
>TRBJ2-6|once|TRBV18|TRBD1
TGTGCCAGCTCACCACCGGGCAGGGGGCGCGGTGGGGCCAACGTCCTGACTTTC
CASSPPGRGRGGANVLTF
>TRBJ1-2|-|TRBV5-5|TRBD1
TGTGCCAGCAGCCCCGGGACAGGGCACCTCGTTGGCTACACCTTC
CASSPGTGHLVGYTF
>TRBJ2-5|-|TRBV1|-
TGCACCAGCAGCCACCGAAGACGTTTGGAGACCCAGTACTTC
CTSSHRRRLETQYF
>TRBJ2-1|-|TRBV13|TRBD2
TGTGCCAGCAGCTTAGAGCGGGAGGTGGACCCTACCTACAATGAGCAGTTCTTC
CASSLEREVDPTYNEQFF
>TRBJ1-1|-|TRBV6-5|-
TGTGCCAGCAGGGAGACGAACACTGAAGCTTTCTTT
CASRETNTEAFF
>TRBJ1-1|-|TRBV11-3|-
TGTGCCAGCAGCCCATCCCATGGAGGGTGGGACTCTGAAGCTTTCTTT
CASSPSHGGWDSEAFF
>TRBJ2-1|-|TRBV6-5|-
TGTGCCAGCAGTTACTCCCTGTCGGACAGGCAGTTCTTC
CASSYSLSDRQFF
>TRBJ1-4|-|TRBV5-3|-
TGTGCCAATCGTCAAAGGTGGGGTACGAGCCCTCAGAATGAAAAACTGTTTTTT
CANRQRWGTSPQNEKLFF
>TRBJ1-5|-|TRBV7-6|-
TGTGCCAGCAGCCGGGACACCGGAGCGCCCCAGCATTTT
CASSRDTGAPQHF
>TRBJ1-4|-|TRBV7-6|TRBD1
TGTGCCAGCAGCTTCTCAGGACAGGCTAATGAAAAACTGTTTTTT
CASSFSGQANEKLFF
>TRBJ2-7|-|TRBV30|-
TGTGCCTGGAGTGTACTGCGTACGACCTACGAGCAGTACTTC
CAWSVLRTTYEQYF
>TRBJ1-5|-|TRBV7-9|TRBD1
TGTGCCAGCAGCTTAGAGTCCTGGACAGGAGGAGGCAATCAGCCCCAGCATTTT
CASSLESWTGGGNQPQHF
>TRBJ1-5|-|TRBV9|-
TGTGCCAGCAGCGTAGGAGGATCGGGCCAGCCCCAGCATTTT
CASSVGGSGQPQHF
>TRBJ1-5|-|TRBV19|-
TGTGCCAGTAACCAGGGATGGGGCAATCAGCCCCAGCATTTT
CASNQGWGNQPQHF
>TRBJ1-1|-|TRBV7-9|-
TGTGCCAGCAGCTTAGCGCGCCTGGGCCCTGAAGCTTTCTTT
CASSLARLGPEAFF
>TRBJ1-1|few|TRBV7-6|-
TGTGCCAGCAGCGCCACAGGATTGAACACTGAAGCTTTCTTT
CASSATGLNTEAFF
>TRBJ2-7|-|TRBV27|TRBD1
TGTGCCAGCAGTTCTACCGGGACAGGGATATACTTC
CASSSTGTGIYF
>TRBJ1-1|-|TRBV4-3|-
TGCGCCAGCAGCCACCGGGGGGTAGGATGGAACACTGAAGCTTTCTTT
CASSHRGVGWNTEAFF
>TRBJ2-3|-|TRBV11-2|-
TGTGCCAGCAGGGATCCGGGACACGGGGTTGGAGATACGCAGTATTTT
CASRDPGHGVGDTQYF
>TRBJ2-5|-|TRBV28|-
TGTGCCAGCAGTTTGCAAGGGTTGAGGGAGACCCAGTACTTC
CASSLQGLRETQYF
>TRBJ2-2|once|TRBV7-6|TRBD2
TGTGCCAGCAGCTTAGTTTGGCGGGAGAAGGACACCGGGGAGCTGTTTTTT
CASSLVWREKDTGELFF